A selection of T cell receptor beta chains follows, all from one sample in a study of blood T cell repertoires in COVID-19. Data came from immunoSEQ multiplex PCR; TCRdb stores just in-frame clones and leaves some out. This sample has about 70,000 clones; approximately 84% occur once, and the top ten carry approximately 12%. The material sequenced was peripheral blood. All receptors come from a human donor in a cohort sampled during active COVID-19. Both conserved end residues are part of each CDR3. D genes are given only for firm matches.

d_call j_call v_call cdr3_aa
- TRBJ1-2 TRBV29-1 CSVRRLGYGYTF
TRBD1 TRBJ2-7 TRBV28 CASSLWDRESEQYF
- TRBJ1-6 TRBV11-2 CASSLDAGSGFSYNSPLHF
- TRBJ2-7 TRBV19 CASSNGGASYEQYF
TRBD1 TRBJ1-2 TRBV6-5 CASSSLTGAAYGYTF
TRBD1 TRBJ2-6 TRBV2 CASSGDRGSGANVLTF
TRBD1 TRBJ1-5 TRBV5-8 CASSLVAGTGGFSDHQPQHF
- TRBJ1-3 TRBV6-5 CASRSDRFSGNTIYF
TRBD1 TRBJ2-7 TRBV18 CASSPGGQATYEQYF
TRBD1 TRBJ2-1 TRBV7-2 CASSSDRGRDYNEQFF
TRBD1 TRBJ2-6 TRBV3-1/TRBV3-2 CASSLRTGVSGANVLTF
TRBD1 TRBJ2-1 TRBV24-1 CATSDLGQGYNEQFF
TRBD2 TRBJ2-3 TRBV19 CASNRGDYTDTQYF
- TRBJ1-4 TRBV14 CASSQAGANEKLFF
TRBD2 TRBJ2-5 TRBV9 CASSVGDPGGETQYF
- TRBJ1-1 TRBV24-1 CATSSSGNTEAFF
TRBD2 TRBJ2-1 TRBV7-2 CASSSRTSGGDEQFF
TRBD1 TRBJ2-1 TRBV12-5 CASGYTGGYRGRPYNEQFF
TRBD1 TRBJ1-1 TRBV28 CASSPWRTQGVAEAFF
- TRBJ1-2 TRBV5-4 CASRFSDRTYGYTF
- TRBJ2-5 TRBV2 CASFFSRETQYF
TRBD1 TRBJ2-3 TRBV5-1 CASSFGQGTASTDTQYF
TRBD2 TRBJ2-7 TRBV5-1 CASSLEAGGYEQYF
- TRBJ1-2 TRBV6-4 CASSDAWGDTYGYTF
- TRBJ2-3 TRBV21-1 CATGQGHGTDTQYF
TRBD1 TRBJ2-5 TRBV12-3/TRBV12-4 CASRGQAQETQYF
TRBD1 TRBJ2-2 TRBV11-3 CASSSGQATGELFF
- TRBJ1-3 TRBV10-3 CAISAGSGNTIYF
TRBD2 TRBJ2-2 TRBV7-2 CASSLARGGTGELFF
TRBD1 TRBJ1-1 TRBV30 CAWSVGQGYTEAFF
- TRBJ1-4 TRBV28 CASRESNEKLFF
- TRBJ2-3 TRBV2 CASSEGSGADTQYF
TRBD2 TRBJ2-7 TRBV12-3/TRBV12-4 CASGRGTYEQYF
TRBD1 TRBJ2-1 TRBV19 CASSLTGVNEQFF
- TRBJ2-3 TRBV3-1/TRBV3-2 CASSQVSGSTDTQYF
TRBD1 TRBJ2-4 TRBV5-6 CASSSNEGAGAKNIQYF
TRBD2 TRBJ2-5 TRBV7-2 CASSLGLALETQYF
- TRBJ1-3 TRBV21-1 CASMLTGVTSWHTIYF
- TRBJ2-3 TRBV6-2/TRBV6-3 CASSSTPGHITDTQYF
TRBD1 TRBJ2-3 TRBV28 CASSFGTGYADTQYF
- TRBJ2-5 TRBV5-4 CASSFGLVGRGQETQYF
TRBD1 TRBJ2-7 TRBV4-3 CASSLSDRVGYEQYF
TRBD2 TRBJ2-3 TRBV4-1 CASSLRGDQSTDTQYF
- TRBJ1-5 TRBV4-3 CASSQDRNQPQHF
TRBD1 TRBJ2-7 TRBV9 CASSAGTGADEQYF
TRBD1 TRBJ2-3 TRBV7-9 CASSLADRGITDTQYF
TRBD1 TRBJ1-1 TRBV5-5 CASSPSNRGAEAFF
TRBD2 TRBJ2-7 TRBV7-9 CASSFRGGTYEQYF
TRBD1 TRBJ2-7 TRBV9 CASTRGQSPSYEQYF
TRBD2 TRBJ2-1 TRBV6-4 CASSDSGGDYNEQFF
- TRBJ2-3 TRBV24-1 CATSTGGETSTDTQYF
TRBD1 TRBJ2-2 TRBV6-1 CASSEGTGASGELFF